Included here is one TCR beta chain sequence, with context. The CDR3 has 17 amino acids. CDR1 is MRHNA and CDR2 is SNTAGT in the germline V gene. V was trimmed by 2 bases and J by 3 bases, leaving 20 bases between them. This sample is part of a study of shared T cell receptors in the human thymus. Sequencing used immunoSEQ multiplex PCR; TCRdb keeps in-frame clones, though not all of them. The data hold about 540,000 clones, with around 82% observed a single time. This sample was also put to use in a study of human thymus T cells. This second study says: All donors were healthy Finnish infants who were undergoing corrective surgery to treat congenital heart defects. Thymic material originated from resections removed in the course of corrective heart surgery. Apparent bias marked the V and J gene usage of thymic and blood repertoires. Related work found strong thymic repertoire overlap between unrelated individuals.

The sequenced material came from thymocytes. The rearrangement links TRBV6-4 to TRBJ2-7, with D perhaps TRBD2 (5 bases). The clonotype was recovered from a boy in the first two years of life with a congenital heart defect. CDR3 bases: TGTGCCAGCAGTGACCCTCGGTCGGGCAGCGGCTACTACGAGCAGTACTTC. This encodes CASSDPRSGSGYYEQYF.